These 13 T cell receptor beta chains originate from one sample sequenced in a study of blood T cells in healthy people across ages. Primed by a sample-barcoded 5' primer and a J-beta primer mix, a second PCR proceeded for about 6 to 12 cycles. TCRdb analysed the 5' RACE reads with MiXCR anew, one entry per CDR3 protein. Of some 1.8 million distinct CDR3 sequences listed, 39% are singletons. Sequencing was carried out using blood. All receptors come from a human donor in good health.

This clonotype was seen only a few times. The genes are TRBV10-3 and TRBJ1-2, with a tentative D call TRBD1 (5 bases). The CDR3 loop spans 13 amino acids. V gave up 2 bases and J gave up 6 bases, with 10 bases separating them. Germline lookup yields CDR1 ENHRY and CDR2 SYGVKD. DNA of the CDR3: TGTGCCATCAGTGAGACTTGGGGGAATGGCTACACCTTC. This translates into CAISETWGNGYTF.

This clonotype occurred a few times. The rearrangement joins TRBV6-1 to TRBJ1-4; D gene unclear. CDR1 and CDR2 (germline): MNHNS, SASEGT. The CDR3 is 17 residues long. V was trimmed by 3 bases and J by 6 bases, leaving 20 bases between them. CDR3 nucleotide sequence: TGTGCCAGCAGTGACGGACTAGCGGAGGCGGAAGATGAAAAACTGTTTTTT. Translated, it gives CASSDGLAEAEDEKLFF.

This clonotype was seen a single time. The V gene is TRBV6-1, the J gene TRBJ1-5; D is unclear. The CDR3 is made up of 17 amino acids. Germline V gene lookup returns CDR1 MNHNS and CDR2 SASEGT. Trimming took off 2 bases at V and 2 bases at J, with 16 bases between the two ends. The CDR3 region is CASSETGPGSGNQPQHF. The DNA of the CDR3 is TGTGCCAGCAGTGAAACCGGTCCCGGGAGCGGCAATCAGCCCCAGCATTTT.

Only a few counts were recorded for this clonotype. The chain uses TRBV12-3 or TRBV12-4 and TRBJ1-5; 7 nucleotides match TRBD1. V lost 4 bases and J lost 1; bases outside the gene matches: 4. The CDR3 loop spans 15 amino acids. CDR3 residues: CASSSRDSSNQPQHF. The CDR3 nucleotides are TGTGCCAGCAGTTCCCGGGACAGCAGCAATCAGCCCCAGCATTTT.

This clonotype was seen only a few times. A much larger clone is a single base away; this may be a read error. V gene TRBV6-1 combines with J gene TRBJ2-7; 11 bases agree with TRBD1. Germline trimming cut 7 bases from V and 3 bases from J; bases unmatched to any gene: 11. From germline, CDR1 is MNHNS and CDR2 SASEGT. This CDR3 is built from 16 residues. CDR3 DNA: TGTGCCAGCAACCATGATTCCGGGACAGGGGGCTACGAGCAGTACTTC. Amino acid sequence: CASNHDSGTGGYEQYF.

The chain combines TRBV4-1 with TRBJ1-1; possible D gene TRBD1, 6 bases. The V gene lost 0 bases and the J gene lost 1 base, with 9 bases spanning the gap. The CDR3 runs to 15 residues. From germline, CDR1 is MGHRA and CDR2 YSYEKL. CDR3 in DNA: TGCGCCAGCAGCCAAGAAGGGACACAGAACACTGAAGCTTTCTTT. Translated, it gives CASSQEGTQNTEAFF.

This chain connects TRBV12-3 or TRBV12-4 to TRBJ1-6; a possible D gene is TRBD1 (6 bases). The CDR3 loop spans 12 amino acids. The ends were cut back, 4 bases at V and 9 bases at J, with 7 bases in the middle. The DNA of the CDR3 is TGTGCCAGCAGTTCGGACAGTTCACCCCTCCACTTT. Translating gives CASSSDSSPLHF.

The chain uses TRBV29-1 and TRBJ2-5; 9 bases line up with TRBD2. This CDR3 contains 16 residues. V shed 5 bases, J shed 2 bases, and the junction held 12 bases outside the gene matches. From germline, CDR1 is SQVTM and CDR2 ANQGSEA. Written as DNA, the CDR3 is TGCAGCGTTCTGTCTAGCGGGGTCCGCATACAAGAGACCCAGTACTTC. Amino acids: CSVLSSGVRIQETQYF.

This clonotype appeared a single time. The gene calls are TRBV7-2 and TRBJ1-2; a possible D gene is TRBD1 (5 bases). This CDR3 has 14 amino acids. Germline CDR1 reads SGHTA; CDR2 reads FQGNSA. Trimming pared 1 base from V and 4 bases from J, leaving 10 bases between. CDR3 sequence: CASSLEARAYGYTF. The CDR3 nucleotides are TGTGCCAGCAGCTTAGAAGCCAGGGCCTATGGCTACACCTTC.

This clonotype was recorded a few times. The rearrangement joins TRBV29-1 to TRBJ1-2, with a weak D call TRBD1 (6 bases). This CDR3 is built from 11 residues. Germline CDR1 and CDR2: SQVTM and ANQGSEA. The ends were cut back, 5 bases at V and 6 bases at J, with 10 bases in the middle. This CDR3 is CSVSGGNGYTF. CDR3 coding DNA: TGCAGCGTTTCTGGGGGCAATGGCTACACCTTC.

This clonotype was recorded a few times. The V gene is TRBV20-1, the J gene TRBJ2-3; D perhaps matches TRBD2 (5 bases). The CDR3 length is 13 residues. The ends were cut back, 8 bases at V and 0 bases at J, with 12 bases in the middle. The V gene's germline CDR1 is DFQATT and CDR2 SNEGSKA (reference sequence). The CDR3 sequence is CSTPWTSTDTQYF. CDR3 coding DNA: TGCAGTACTCCTTGGACTAGCACAGATACGCAGTATTTT.

This clonotype appeared a few times. The J gene is TRBJ2-7, the V gene TRBV7-2, with D perhaps TRBD1 or TRBD2 (6 bases each). There are 15 residues in the CDR3. Trimming stripped 0 bases from V and 3 bases from J, with 12 bases between. Germline V gene lookup returns CDR1 SGHTA and CDR2 FQGNSA. In DNA form, the CDR3 reads TGTGCCAGCAGCTTAGCTGGAGGGGGTCGCTACGAGCAGTACTTC. Its protein product is CASSLAGGGRYEQYF.

This clonotype was found a few times. V and J are TRBV11-2 and TRBJ2-1; 8 nucleotides line up with TRBD2. The CDR3 consists of 15 residues. V was pared by 1 base and J by 10 bases, with 9 bases of the junction left unmatched. Looked up from germline, CDR1 is SGHAT and CDR2 is FQNNGV. The CDR3 DNA sequence: TGTGCCAGCAGCTTAGTTGTGCGGGGGGTGGTAGAGCAGTTCTTC. It codes for CASSLVVRGVVEQFF. Full variable domain (outside the CDR3, taken from reference TRBV11-2 and TRBJ2-1): EAGVAQSPRYKIIEKRQSVAFWCNPISGHATLYWYQQILGQGPKLLIQFQNNGVVDDSQLPKDRFSAERLKGVDSTLKIQPAKLEDSAVYLCASSLVVRGVVEQFFGPGTRLTVL.